This passage covers 27 T cell receptor beta chains from one sample sequenced in a study of brain T cells in children with intractable seizures. Profiled with immunoSEQ multiplex PCR; TCRdb holds only in-frame clones, not every one. Of approximately 330,000 clones in the sample, more than 85% were seen once. The time point is: blood from clinic visit 5 months post-surgery; TSC patient then seizure free. The input for sequencing was peripheral blood, taken around 5 months after surgery. The receptors originated from a boy younger than two with tuberous sclerosis and intractable seizures.

In its sample, this clone was seen once. The CDR3 region has the DNA TGTGCTGGGACGAAAGCGGGGGCTAGCGAGCAGTTCTTC. Protein product: CAGTKAGASEQFF. The genes are TRBV12-5 and TRBJ2-1; TRBD2 aligns across 8 bases. The CDR3 is 13 residues long. Germline trimming cut 11 bases from V and 10 bases from J; bases unmatched to any gene: 13. The germline V gene has CDR1 LGHNT and CDR2 FRNRAP.

To note about this clone: The junction shows a germline mismatch at one end, possibly a read error. The DNA for the CDR3 is TGTGCCAGCAGTTTGGACAGGCTTACTGGAAACACCATATATTTT. Its protein product is CASSLDRLTGNTIYF. The chain couples TRBV5-5 to TRBJ1-3, with 7 bases that match TRBD1. Per the germline V gene, CDR1 is SGHKS and CDR2 is YYEKEE (reference sequence). The CDR3 extends over 15 amino acids. Full variable domain (remainder filled in from reference TRBV5-5 and TRBJ1-3): DAGVTQSPTHLIKTRGQQVTLRCSPISGHKSVSWYQQVLGQGPQFIFQYYEKEERGRGNFPDRFSARQFPNYSSELNVNALLLGDSALYLCASSLDRLTGNTIYFGEGSWLTVV.

The rearrangement uses TRBV24-1 and TRBJ2-7; maybe TRBD2 (7 bases). This CDR3 is 15 amino acids long. The germline CDR1 and CDR2 sequences are KGHDR and SFDVKD. Trimming stripped 0 bases from V and 8 bases from J, with 16 bases between. CDR3 residues: CATSDLGGGSGKQYF. The CDR3 DNA is TGTGCCACCAGTGATTTGGGCGGGGGCTCGGGAAAGCAGTACTTC.

The chain carries TRBV7-9 and TRBJ2-1; D unclear. V shed 5 bases and J shed 10 bases, with 9 bases lying between them. CDR3 length equals 11 residues. CDR1 is SEHNR, CDR2 FQNEAQ, per germline (reference sequence). CDR3 loop: CASSERIEQFF. The DNA for the CDR3 is TGTGCCAGCAGCGAACGGATAGAGCAGTTCTTC.

CDR3 residues: CASSHGTPNTGELFF. CDR3 DNA sequence: TGTGCCAGCAGCCACGGGACGCCGAACACCGGGGAGCTGTTTTTT. The chain combines TRBV4-2 with TRBJ2-2; the D call may be TRBD1 or TRBD2 (5 bases each). Looked up from germline, CDR1 is LGHNA and CDR2 is YNFKEQ. V was shortened by 3 bases and J by 0 bases, with 8 bases between the two germline ends. CDR3 size: 15 residues.

The chain has TRBV10-1 and TRBJ1-1; TRBD1 agrees at 8 bases. There are 14 residues in the CDR3. Trimming at V came to 5 bases and at J to 6 bases, leaving 8 bases not matched to a gene. Germline V gene sequence: CDR1 WNHNN, CDR2 SYGVQD (reference sequence). This CDR3 reads CASSLTPGGPEAFF. CDR3 nucleotide sequence: TGCGCCAGCAGTTTAACCCCAGGGGGCCCTGAAGCTTTCTTT.

CDR3 in amino acids: CAGDFNEKLFF. The CDR3 DNA sequence: TGTGCCGGTGATTTTAATGAAAAACTGTTTTTT. This chain joins TRBV30 and TRBJ1-4; D remains unclear. CDR3 size: 11 residues. V gave up 8 bases and J gave up 4 bases, with 8 bases separating them. CDR1 and CDR2 from the germline V gene are GTSNPN and SVGIG (reference sequence).

V is TRBV2 and J is TRBJ2-3; TRBD2 aligns across 10 bases. V shed 2 bases, J shed 6 bases, and the junction held 8 bases outside the gene matches. The CDR3 extends over 16 amino acids. CDR1 and CDR2 from the germline V gene are SNHLY and FYNNEI. Here the CDR3 reads CASSESLAGGSDTQYF. The CDR3 region has the DNA TGTGCCAGCAGTGAAAGCTTAGCGGGAGGATCCGATACGCAGTATTTT.

This chain uses TRBV2 with TRBJ1-2; D is perhaps TRBD1 (6 bases). CDR1 and CDR2 from the germline V gene are SNHLY and FYNNEI. The CDR3 consists of 13 residues. With 10 bases removed from V and 0 bases from J, the gap between germline ends came to 12 bases. The CDR3 protein is CATETGTNYGYTF. In DNA form, the CDR3 reads TGTGCCACAGAGACAGGAACTAACTATGGCTACACCTTC.

J is TRBJ2-1 and V is TRBV30; D remains ambiguous. Between the trimmed V and J ends, which lost 4 bases and 3 bases, there was a span of 7 bases. The CDR3 is 12 residues long. Germline CDR1 is GTSNPN and CDR2 is SVGIG (reference sequence). Here the CDR3 DNA reads TGTGCCTGGAACGTACTCTACAATGAGCAGTTCTTC. Protein: CAWNVLYNEQFF.

The rearrangement links TRBV3-1 (or the pseudogene TRBV3-2) to TRBJ2-5, with 14 nucleotides matching TRBD2. V shed 5 bases, J shed 5 bases, and the junction held 10 bases outside the gene matches. Per germline, CDR1 LGHDT and CDR2 YNNKEL (reference sequence). The CDR3 is 17 amino acids. The CDR3 bases are TGTGCCAGCAGCGGTCGACTAGCGGGGGGGTCCTGGGAGACCCAGTACTTC. Encoded protein: CASSGRLAGGSWETQYF.

The chain uses TRBV7-2 and TRBJ2-6; D perhaps matches TRBD2 (5 bases). CDR3 length: 18 residues. Germline V gene data show CDR1 as SGHTA and CDR2 as FQGNSA. Trimming stripped 5 bases from V and 1 base from J, with 18 bases between. CDR3 nucleotide sequence: TGTGCCAGCAGCCCTAAAAACCTCGGGATATCTGGGGCCAACGTCCTGACTTTC. Its protein is CASSPKNLGISGANVLTF.

This rearrangement joins TRBV6-2 or TRBV6-3 to TRBJ2-1, with D uncertain. V was shortened by 2 bases and J by 0 bases, with 11 bases between the two germline ends. Germline V gene lookup returns CDR1 MNHEY and CDR2 SVGEGT. The CDR3 contains 16 residues. CDR3 sequence: CASSYQRRSSYNEQFF. The CDR3 DNA is TGTGCCAGCAGTTACCAGCGCCGGAGCTCCTACAATGAGCAGTTCTTC.

The V call is TRBV12-1, the J call TRBJ1-4. TRBV12-1 is shown as a pseudogene. This CDR3 is built from 19 residues. The CDR3 region has the DNA TGTGCCAGCAGCTTTTCTCCCTGGGACCCCTTTAGGGAGGATGAAAAACTGTTTTTT. Its protein is CASSFSPWDPFREDEKLFF.

The chain uses TRBV7-2 and TRBJ2-3, with TRBD2 matching over 10 bases. Unmatched junction bases numbered 4, after V lost 0 bases and J lost 4 bases. The germline V gene encodes CDR1 SGHTA and CDR2 FQGNSA. The CDR3 has 16 amino acids. Written as DNA, the CDR3 is TGTGCCAGCAGCTTAGCGCCTAGCGGGAGTGCAGATACGCAGTATTTT. Its translation: CASSLAPSGSADTQYF.

The chain employs TRBV5-1 and TRBJ2-5; the D gene could be TRBD1 or TRBD2 (6 bases each). The V end lost 3 bases, the J end lost 2 bases, and 17 bases lay between the germline ends. Germline values: CDR1 SGHRS, CDR2 YFSETQ. The CDR3 covers 16 residues. The CDR3 spells CASSSSRGGTQETQYF. DNA of the CDR3: TGCGCCAGCAGCTCCTCCCGAGGGGGGACGCAAGAGACCCAGTACTTC.

This rearrangement joins TRBV5-1 to TRBJ1-1; 11 bases line up with TRBD1. This CDR3 has 14 amino acids. Looked up from germline, CDR1 is SGHRS and CDR2 is YFSETQ. The J segment lost 6 bases and the V segment lost 4 bases, leaving 5 bases of the junction unmatched. The CDR3 DNA reads TGCGCCAGCAGCAAGGGACAGGGGGAAGCTGAAGCTTTCTTT. Translating gives CASSKGQGEAEAFF.

The V call is TRBV5-6, the J call TRBJ1-5; D is perhaps TRBD1 (5 bases). Germline CDR1 SGHDT, CDR2 YYEEEE. V lost 4 bases to trimming and J lost 4 bases, with 21 bases between them. The CDR3 covers 17 residues. The CDR3 nucleotides read TGTGCCAGCAGCGACTCAACAGGAGGAGTGGAGAATCAGCCCCAGCATTTT. Translating it yields CASSDSTGGVENQPQHF. Complete variable domain (other parts from reference TRBV5-6 and TRBJ1-5): DAGVTQSPTHLIKTRGQQVTLRCSPKSGHDTVSWYQQALGQGPQFIFQYYEEEERQRGNFPDRFSGHQFPNYSSELNVNALLLGDSALYLCASSDSTGGVENQPQHFGDGTRLSIL.

This chain links TRBV6-5 with TRBJ2-1; D ambiguous. V dropped 0 bases and J dropped 0 bases, with 6 bases sitting between them. The CDR3 has 15 amino acids. Germline loops: CDR1 MNHEY, CDR2 SVGAGI. In nucleotides, the CDR3 is TGTGCCAGCAGTTACTCGCACTTCTCCTACAATGAGCAGTTCTTC. Translating gives CASSYSHFSYNEQFF.

V and J are TRBV5-6 and TRBJ1-2, with TRBD1 identical over 7 bases. Trimming cost V 5 bases and J 7 bases; bases outside gene matches: 11. Germline lookup yields CDR1 SGHDT and CDR2 YYEEEE. The CDR3 runs 14 residues. The CDR3 reads CASSFEGTVPGYTF. The DNA for the CDR3 is TGTGCCAGCAGTTTTGAGGGGACAGTTCCTGGCTACACCTTC.

The rearrangement uses TRBV27 and TRBJ1-1; TRBD1 agrees at 9 bases. Germline V lookup: CDR1 MNHEY, CDR2 SMNVEV (reference sequence). This CDR3 has 13 amino acids. Trimming removed 8 bases from V and 7 bases from J; junction bases left unmatched: 8. The CDR3 DNA is TGTGCCAGCTACAGGGGGCTTCGGGTTGAAGCTTTCTTT. This encodes CASYRGLRVEAFF.

This rearrangement joins TRBV2 to TRBJ1-3; no reliable D call. The CDR3 has 14 residues. In germline, CDR1 is SNHLY, CDR2 FYNNEI. Trimming pared 3 bases from V and 0 bases from J, leaving 6 bases between. DNA of the CDR3: TGTGCCAGCAGTGACCTGCTCTCTGGAAACACCATATATTTT. Translating gives CASSDLLSGNTIYF.

The chain has TRBV7-2 and TRBJ2-5, with 11 bases aligning to TRBD2. The CDR3 loop spans 16 amino acids. Trimming at V came to 4 bases and at J to 6 bases, leaving 10 bases not matched to a gene. Germline V lookup: CDR1 SGHTA, CDR2 FQGNSA. The CDR3 DNA reads as TGTGCCAGCAGCTGGGGGACTAGCGGACTGGGGCAGACCCAGTACTTC. Its translation is CASSWGTSGLGQTQYF.

The chain links TRBV7-9 to TRBJ1-1; D perhaps matches TRBD1 (5 bases). Between the trimmed V and J ends, which lost 1 base and 6 bases, there was a span of 12 bases. In germline, CDR1 is SEHNR, CDR2 FQNEAQ (reference sequence). The CDR3 runs 14 residues. CDR3 loop: CASSLGQGVSEAFF. CDR3 DNA: TGTGCCAGCAGCTTAGGGCAGGGTGTATCTGAAGCTTTCTTT.

The chain employs TRBV12-5 and TRBJ1-1, with D uncertain. CDR1 is LGHNT, CDR2 FRNRAP, per germline. The V end was cut by 5 bases, the J end by 11 bases, with 24 bases between. This CDR3 has 15 amino acids. The CDR3, as DNA: TGTGCTAGTGGTCCCCGCCTTCACAGAGAAGAGTGGGCTTTCTTT. Translated: CASGPRLHREEWAFF.

Worth noting for this clone: This sample also contains other DNA sequences that code for the same CDR3. The chain recombines TRBV9 with TRBJ1-3; D is unresolved. Trimming shortened V by 0 bases and J by 0 bases, and 7 bases separated the two germline ends. The CDR3 is 15 amino acids. Germline CDR1 reads SGDLS; CDR2 reads YYNGEE. The CDR3, as DNA: TGTGCCAGCAGCGTAGGAACGGGCTCTGGAAACACCATATATTTT. Translation gives CASSVGTGSGNTIYF.

The rearrangement joins TRBV2 to TRBJ1-5, with D perhaps TRBD1 (6 bases). CDR3 length: 14 amino acids. V lost 5 bases, J lost 4 bases, and 12 bases lay in between. CDR1 is SNHLY, CDR2 FYNNEI, per germline. This CDR3 reads CASSQGWGNQPQHF. For the CDR3, the DNA is TGTGCCAGCAGTCAGGGGTGGGGGAATCAGCCCCAGCATTTT.